Included here is one T cell receptor beta chain sequence, with context. Per germline, CDR1 LGHDT and CDR2 YNNKEL (reference sequence). Between the trimmed V and J ends, which lost 5 bases and 9 bases, there was a span of 8 bases. CDR3 length equals 12 residues. These data come from a study of blood T cell repertoires in COVID-19. Assay: immunoSEQ multiplex PCR; the TCRdb copy retains only in-frame clones and omits some. The sample carries around 200,000 clones, more than 75% recorded once. This TCR was recovered from a middle-aged man with acute COVID-19. The sample consisted of PBMCs or T cells enriched from blood (not recorded which). This chain links TRBV3-1 (or the pseudogene TRBV3-2) with TRBJ1-6; unclear D gene. For the CDR3, the DNA is TGTGCCAGCAGCACCTCTAGTTCACCCCTCCACTTT. It is translated as CASSTSSSPLHF.